One and the same sample provided the 7 T cell receptor beta chains below, sequenced in a study of shared clonotypes between healthy human individuals. Assay: immunoSEQ multiplex PCR; the TCRdb copy retains only in-frame clones and omits some. In the table there are roughly 810,000 clones, about 96% of which are singletons. The naive CD8 fraction comprised CD45RO-negative cells positively selected for CCR7 and excluded terminally differentiated effector memory CD45RA+ cells. Source material: naive CD8+ T cells sorted from blood. These receptor sequences come from a man aged 30 to 45 in good health.

This sequence joins TRBV28 and TRBJ2-6; D possibly corresponds to TRBD2 (5 bases). The germline V gene encodes CDR1 MDHEN and CDR2 SYDVKM. This CDR3 is 16 amino acids long. V shed 2 bases and J shed 2 bases, with 10 bases lying between them. The CDR3 DNA reads TGTGCCAGCAGTTTACGGAGGCCAACTGGGGCCAACGTCCTGACTTTC. This encodes CASSLRRPTGANVLTF. Drawing the rest from reference TRBV28 and TRBJ2-6, the complete variable domain is DVKVTQSSRYLVKRTGEKVFLECVQDMDHENMFWYRQDPGLGLRLIYFSYDVKMKEKGDIPEGYSVSREKKERFSLILESASTNQTSMYLCASSLRRPTGANVLTFGAGSRLTVL.

This rearrangement joins TRBV9 to TRBJ2-1; a weak D match, TRBD2 (5 bases). Germline CDR1 and CDR2: SGDLS and YYNGEE. Trimming cost V 2 bases and J 6 bases, with 18 bases left between them. The CDR3 spans 16 residues. CDR3 in amino acids: CASSVLREVRANEQFF. As DNA, the CDR3 is TGTGCCAGCAGCGTCCTCCGGGAAGTAAGGGCCAATGAGCAGTTCTTC.

Comment on this clone: One end of the junction does not line up with germline, which may come from a read error. The V gene is TRBV7-9, the J gene TRBJ2-3, with D perhaps matching TRBD2 (5 bases). CDR1 and CDR2 (germline): SEHNR, FQNEAQ (reference sequence). The CDR3 spans 12 residues. The CDR3 DNA is TGTGCCAGCAGCTTAGCTGGGCAGACCGAGGGCTTT. As protein: CASSLAGQTEGF.

Note on this clone: Other DNA sequences in this sample translate to the same CDR3. This chain joins TRBV19 and TRBJ2-7, with 10 bases identical to TRBD2. Germline loops: CDR1 LNHDA, CDR2 SQIVND (reference sequence). The length of the CDR3 is 14 residues. Germline trimming cut 3 bases from V and 3 bases from J; bases unmatched to any gene: 2. This CDR3 reads CASSILAGGYEQYF. For the CDR3, the DNA is TGTGCCAGTAGTATCTTAGCGGGAGGCTACGAGCAGTACTTC. Together with reference TRBV19 and TRBJ2-7, the CDR3 gives the full variable domain: DGGITQSPKYLFRKEGQNVTLSCEQNLNHDAMYWYRQDPGQGLRLIYYSQIVNDFQKGDIAEGYSVSREKKESFPLTVTSAQKNPTAFYLCASSILAGGYEQYFGPGTRLTVT.

The chain employs TRBV27 and TRBJ2-1; 10 nucleotides line up with TRBD1. Germline V gives CDR1 MNHEY, CDR2 SMNVEV (reference sequence). V dropped 5 bases and J dropped 6; count of bases not matched to a gene: 1. The CDR3 spans 13 residues. The CDR3 nucleotides are TGTGCCAGCAGTAGGGACAGGGGCAATGAGCAGTTCTTC. Protein sequence: CASSRDRGNEQFF.

J is TRBJ1-1 and V is TRBV11-2, with 8 bases fitting TRBD1. The CDR3 has 15 amino acids. V lost 3 bases, J lost 5 bases, and 8 bases stayed unmatched. In germline, CDR1 is SGHAT, CDR2 FQNNGV. As DNA, the CDR3 is TGTGCCAGCAGCTTGGCGACAGGGGTCAAGACTGAAGCTTTCTTT. Translating it yields CASSLATGVKTEAFF.

The chain is built from TRBV5-1 and TRBJ1-5; the D gene is possibly TRBD1 (6 bases). Trimming left V 1 base short and J 0 bases short, with 8 bases between. Germline lookup yields CDR1 SGHRS and CDR2 YFSETQ. This CDR3 region has 15 residues. The CDR3 region has the DNA TGCGCCAGCAGCTTGTTAGGGGGTAGCAATCAGCCCCAGCATTTT. This translates into CASSLLGGSNQPQHF.